The 30 T cell receptor beta chains given below trace back to one sample, sequenced in a study of blood T cell repertoires in COVID-19. Assay used: immunoSEQ multiplex PCR; TCRdb lists only in-frame clones, some missing. There are about 260,000 clones in the sample; about nine tenths occur only once, and less than 3% lies in the top ten. Sequencing was done on a sample of PBMCs or T cells enriched from blood (not recorded which). The receptor source for this set is a woman aged 45-60 years who had recovered from COVID-19.

The chain links TRBV11-2 to TRBJ1-1; TRBD1 matches 11 bases. J was trimmed by 7 bases and V by 1 base; bases with no gene match: 17. This CDR3 spans 19 amino acids. Looked up from germline, CDR1 is SGHAT and CDR2 is FQNNGV. The CDR3, as DNA: TGTGCCAGCAGCTTAGCTCTTATTTCGGCGGGACAGGGGGTGGGTGAAGCTTTCTTT. It encodes CASSLALISAGQGVGEAFF.

V usage is TRBV5-1 and J usage is TRBJ1-2, with 10 bases aligning to TRBD1. This CDR3 has 14 amino acids. Looked up from germline, CDR1 is SGHRS and CDR2 is YFSETQ. With 4 bases clipped from V and 4 bases from J, the junction kept 4 bases outside the gene matches. The CDR3 loop reads CASSGDRGGYGYTF. CDR3 sequence (DNA): TGCGCCAGCAGCGGGGACAGGGGAGGCTATGGCTACACCTTC.

The rearrangement joins TRBV3-1 (or the pseudogene TRBV3-2) to TRBJ1-5; 10 bases match TRBD1. The trim removed 8 bases at V and 0 bases at J, leaving 7 bases unmatched. The CDR3 contains 16 residues. Germline CDR1 is LGHDT and CDR2 is YNNKEL (reference sequence). The CDR3 loop is CASPSGQGNSNQPQHF. The CDR3 DNA is TGTGCCAGCCCGTCGGGACAGGGGAATAGCAATCAGCCCCAGCATTTT.

This chain joins TRBV18 and TRBJ2-2; D may be TRBD1 (6 bases). Germline assignment: CDR1 KGHSH and CDR2 LQKENI. Between the trimmed V and J ends, which lost 1 base and 4 bases, there was a span of 16 bases. CDR3 length equals 17 residues. In nucleotides, the CDR3 is TGTGCCAGCTCACCACTTTTAGGGGGTCTCAGCACCGGGGAGCTGTTTTTT. Translated, it gives CASSPLLGGLSTGELFF. The full variable domain, in which reference TRBV18 and TRBJ2-2 provide the parts outside the CDR3, is NAGVMQNPRHLVRRRGQEARLRCSPMKGHSHVYWYRQLPEEGLKFMVYLQKENIIDESGMPKERFSAEFPKEGPSILRIQQVVRGDSAAYFCASSPLLGGLSTGELFFGEGSRLTVL.

This chain links TRBV6-5 with TRBJ2-5, with 8 bases identical to TRBD2. Germline V CDR1 and CDR2: MNHEY, SVGAGI. Trimming removed 2 bases from V and 4 bases from J; junction bases left unmatched: 9. The CDR3 totals 16 residues. The CDR3 bases are TGTGCCAGCAGTTACACCAGCGGGAGTTTTGCAGAGACCCAGTACTTC. Protein product: CASSYTSGSFAETQYF.

The J gene is TRBJ2-7, the V gene TRBV6-5; TRBD2 matches 12 bases. The CDR3 contains 15 residues. Germline trimming cut 6 bases from V and 4 bases from J; bases unmatched to any gene: 7. CDR1 is MNHEY and CDR2 is SVGAGI in the germline V gene. CDR3 in amino acids: CASRVTSGSYYEQYF. The CDR3 DNA is TGTGCCAGCAGAGTGACTAGCGGGAGTTATTACGAGCAGTACTTC.

This rearrangement joins TRBV29-1 to TRBJ1-1; D is unresolved. Germline values: CDR1 SQVTM, CDR2 ANQGSEA. The CDR3 is 12 amino acids. The V end lost 5 bases, the J end lost 12 bases, and 19 bases lay between the germline ends. The CDR3 region has the DNA TGCAGCGTTACGAGCCGAGGCCCTGGAACTTTCTTT. Encoded protein: CSVTSRGPGTFF.

This chain uses TRBV11-2 with TRBJ2-3; tentative D call: TRBD1 (5 bases). V was trimmed by 5 bases and J by 6 bases, leaving 9 bases between them. From germline, CDR1 is SGHAT and CDR2 FQNNGV. This CDR3 has 12 amino acids. The CDR3 DNA follows: TGTGCCAGCAGCCAACAGGCGGATACGCAGTATTTT. Protein: CASSQQADTQYF.

This clone was counted between two and nine times. The V call is TRBV30, the J call TRBJ2-1; 10 bases fit TRBD2. The V gene end was trimmed by 4 bases and the J gene end by 5 bases; junction bases not matched to a gene: 11. This CDR3 region has 16 residues. Germline loops: CDR1 GTSNPN, CDR2 SVGIG (reference sequence). The CDR3 nucleotides read TGTGCCTGGAACACCCCGGGACTAGCGTCGGACAATGAGCAGTTCTTC. Amino acids: CAWNTPGLASDNEQFF. The variable domain in full, completed from reference TRBV30 and TRBJ2-1, reads SQTIHQWPATLVQPVGSPLSLECTVEGTSNPNLYWYRQAAGRGLQLLFYSVGIGQISSEVPQNLSASRPQDRQFILSSKKLLLSDSGFYLCAWNTPGLASDNEQFFGPGTRLTVL.

This clone was observed once. The CDR3 protein is CASSPGGSQPQHF. CDR3 sequence (DNA): TGTGCCAGCTCACCAGGGGGCAGCCAGCCCCAGCATTTT. The rearrangement uses TRBV18 and TRBJ1-5; D may be TRBD1 (6 bases). This CDR3 has 13 amino acids. Germline CDR1 and CDR2: KGHSH and LQKENI. Between the trimmed V and J ends, which lost 2 bases and 7 bases, there was a span of 9 bases.

Regarding this clone: This sample also contains other DNA sequences that code for the same CDR3. The chain recombines TRBV2 with TRBJ2-5; the D is unclear. This CDR3 region has 11 residues. Germline CDR1 and CDR2: SNHLY and FYNNEI. V shed 6 bases and J shed 4 bases, with 6 bases lying between them. CDR3 nucleotide sequence: TGTGCCAGCAGCGTGTCAGAGACCCAGTACTTC. This encodes CASSVSETQYF.

The chain uses TRBV7-2 and TRBJ1-1; D possibly corresponds to TRBD1 (6 bases). The V end was cut by 1 base, the J end by 1 base, with 13 bases between. The CDR3 spans 16 residues. Germline V gene lookup returns CDR1 SGHTA and CDR2 FQGNSA. The CDR3 nucleotides are TGTGCCAGCAGCTTAGGAGGGGGAGGGGGGAACACTGAAGCTTTCTTT. Protein sequence: CASSLGGGGGNTEAFF. Supplemented by reference TRBV7-2 and TRBJ1-1, the full variable domain reads GAGVSQSPSNKVTEKGKDVELRCDPISGHTALYWYRQSLGQGLEFLIYFQGNSAPDKSGLPSDRFSAERTGGSVSTLTIQRTQQEDSAVYLCASSLGGGGGNTEAFFGQGTRLTVV.

The rearrangement joins TRBV25-1 to TRBJ2-2; 8 bases align to TRBD1. The V gene end was trimmed by 6 bases and the J gene end by 6 bases; junction bases not matched to a gene: 6. Germline values: CDR1 MGHDK, CDR2 SYGVNS. CDR3 size: 14 residues. The CDR3 reads CASRPQGEAGELFF. In DNA, the CDR3 is TGTGCCAGCAGACCACAGGGGGAGGCCGGGGAGCTGTTTTTT.

The V call is TRBV27, the J call TRBJ1-4; 10 positions agree with TRBD1. CDR1 and CDR2 from the germline V gene are MNHEY and SMNVEV (reference sequence). The CDR3 is 17 amino acids. Trimming removed 7 bases from V and 2 bases from J; junction bases left unmatched: 10. As DNA, the CDR3 is TGTGCCAGCACCGGGGGACAGGGGAAATCGACTAATGAAAAACTGTTTTTT. Translation: CASTGGQGKSTNEKLFF.

This chain links TRBV6-5 with TRBJ1-5; D remains ambiguous. Germline loops: CDR1 MNHEY, CDR2 SVGAGI. The V gene lost 8 bases and the J gene lost 4 bases, with 12 bases spanning the gap. The length of the CDR3 is 13 residues. Written as DNA, the CDR3 is TGTGCCAGCGCAGGATCCTCTAATCAGCCCCAGCATTTT. As protein: CASAGSSNQPQHF.

This clone was counted once. V usage is TRBV11-2 and J usage is TRBJ1-4; 9 nucleotides line up with TRBD1. The CDR3 covers 15 residues. V was clipped by 1 base and J by 7 bases; unmatched bases: 4. The germline V gene has CDR1 SGHAT and CDR2 FQNNGV. The CDR3 loop reads CASSLGGQGSEKLFF. DNA of the CDR3: TGTGCCAGCAGCTTAGGGGGACAGGGAAGTGAAAAACTGTTTTTT.

CDR3 DNA: TGTGCCACCAGCAGAGATGGACAGGGGGTAGGCTACACCTTC. This gives the protein CATSRDGQGVGYTF. The chain recombines TRBV15 with TRBJ1-2; 10 bases line up with TRBD1. This CDR3 contains 14 residues. CDR1 and CDR2 from the germline V gene are LNHNV and YYDKDF (reference sequence). Unmatched junction bases numbered 3, after V lost 0 bases and J lost 8 bases.

The rearrangement links TRBV2 to TRBJ2-7; the match to TRBD2 covers 8 bases. The V segment lost 11 bases and the J segment 0 bases; nucleotides outside the gene matches: 6. The CDR3 loop spans 13 amino acids. Germline CDR1 SNHLY, CDR2 FYNNEI. The CDR3 loop reads CAAGGEDSYEQYF. CDR3 bases: TGTGCCGCCGGGGGGGAGGACTCCTACGAGCAGTACTTC.

The V call is TRBV30, the J call TRBJ1-2; D is unclear. V gave up 2 bases and J gave up 2 bases, with 9 bases separating them. The CDR3 loop spans 13 amino acids. Per the germline V gene, CDR1 is GTSNPN and CDR2 is SVGIG (reference sequence). The CDR3 spells CAWSPGMNYGYTF. For the CDR3, the DNA is TGTGCCTGGAGTCCAGGAATGAACTATGGCTACACCTTC.

V is TRBV30 and J is TRBJ2-5, with 7 bases that match TRBD2. This CDR3 has 14 amino acids. Germline V gene lookup returns CDR1 GTSNPN and CDR2 SVGIG (reference sequence). Trimming took 2 bases from V and 2 from J; bases not matched to a gene: 5. In nucleotides, the CDR3 is TGTGCCTGGAGTACACCGGGACTACAAGAGACCCAGTACTTC. Amino acid sequence: CAWSTPGLQETQYF.

This clone has just one count. The chain couples TRBV18 to TRBJ2-1; 9 bases match TRBD1. Germline CDR1 and CDR2: KGHSH and LQKENI. Unmatched junction bases numbered 7, after V lost 6 bases and J lost 7 bases. This CDR3 has 14 amino acids. CDR3 in DNA: TGTGCCAGCTCGCGCGGGACAGGGCCGAATGAGCAGTTCTTC. This encodes CASSRGTGPNEQFF.

The chain combines TRBV30 with TRBJ1-2, with 10 bases fitting TRBD1. The CDR3 length is 14 residues. V shed 2 bases, J shed 7 bases, and the junction held 7 bases outside the gene matches. Germline loops: CDR1 GTSNPN, CDR2 SVGIG (reference sequence). The CDR3 reads CAWSQTGGRGGYTF. The CDR3 coding sequence is TGTGCCTGGAGTCAGACAGGGGGCAGGGGTGGCTACACCTTC.

V gene TRBV7-2 combines with J gene TRBJ2-1; a weak D match, TRBD1 (5 bases). V was clipped by 3 bases and J by 4 bases, with 7 bases between them. The germline CDR1 and CDR2 sequences are SGHTA and FQGNSA. The CDR3 contains 13 residues. CDR3 nucleotide sequence: TGTGCCAGCAGCTTCAGACAGTACAATGAGCAGTTCTTC. Translation gives CASSFRQYNEQFF.

This chain uses TRBV7-9 with TRBJ2-5; possible D gene TRBD1, 6 bases. Germline lookup yields CDR1 SEHNR and CDR2 FQNEAQ (reference sequence). There are 13 residues in the CDR3. Trimming left V 7 bases short and J 2 bases short, with 11 bases between. In DNA, the CDR3 is TGTGCCAGCAAACGGACAGTACAAGAGACCCAGTACTTC. Translating it yields CASKRTVQETQYF. Together with reference TRBV7-9 and TRBJ2-5, the CDR3 gives the full variable domain: DTGVSQNPRHKITKRGQNVTFRCDPISEHNRLYWYRQTLGQGPEFLTYFQNEAQLEKSRLLSDRFSAERPKGSFSTLEIQRTEQGDSAMYLCASKRTVQETQYFGPGTRLLVL.

The gene calls are TRBV19 and TRBJ2-7, with 10 bases identical to TRBD2. This CDR3 comprises 14 residues. The junction had 4 bases not matched to a gene; V was cut back by 5 bases and J by 3 bases. The V gene's germline CDR1 is LNHDA and CDR2 SQIVND (reference sequence). The CDR3 nucleotides are TGTGCCAGTAGTCGACTAGCGGGTAACTACGAGCAGTACTTC. Its translation is CASSRLAGNYEQYF.

The rearrangement uses TRBV28 and TRBJ2-7; possibly TRBD2 for D (6 bases). Germline lookup yields CDR1 MDHEN and CDR2 SYDVKM. This CDR3 comprises 15 residues. Trimming pared 6 bases from V and 7 bases from J, leaving 22 bases between. The CDR3: CASRPGLFLRREQYF. CDR3 sequence (DNA): TGTGCCAGCAGGCCCGGACTATTCCTTAGGAGGGAGCAGTACTTC.

This clone was detected once. This chain links TRBV27 with TRBJ1-6, with D perhaps matching TRBD1 (5 bases). The CDR3 loop spans 16 amino acids. Germline lookup yields CDR1 MNHEY and CDR2 SMNVEV (reference sequence). V shed 8 bases and J shed 9 bases, with 23 bases lying between them. Here the CDR3 reads CASPYPGQGKGSPLHF. Written as DNA, the CDR3 is TGTGCCAGCCCATACCCAGGGCAGGGTAAGGGTTCACCCCTCCACTTT.

The gene calls are TRBV19 and TRBJ2-1; 10 positions match TRBD1. The CDR3 is 15 residues long. CDR1 LNHDA and CDR2 SQIVND come from the germline V gene (reference sequence). The V segment lost 3 bases and the J segment 7 bases; nucleotides outside the gene matches: 6. The CDR3, as DNA: TGTGCCAGTAGTATTGTGACAGGGGGCTGGAATGAGCAGTTCTTC. Protein: CASSIVTGGWNEQFF.

The chain carries TRBV7-3 and TRBJ1-1, with D possibly matching TRBD1 (6 bases). CDR3 length: 14 residues. Germline lookup yields CDR1 SGHTA and CDR2 FQGTGA. The ends were cut back, 5 bases at V and 2 bases at J, with 12 bases in the middle. CDR3 coding DNA: TGTGCCAGCAGCCCCCAGGGGAGTAACACTGAAGCTTTCTTT. Translation gives CASSPQGSNTEAFF.

V is TRBV4-3 and J is TRBJ1-4, with 8 nucleotides matching TRBD1. Germline trimming cut 0 bases from V and 4 bases from J; bases unmatched to any gene: 4. The CDR3 runs to 16 residues. The germline V gene has CDR1 LGHNA and CDR2 YSLEER. CDR3 DNA sequence: TGCGCCAGCAGCCAAGAAGGACAGGGACATAATGAAAAACTGTTTTTT. Residues: CASSQEGQGHNEKLFF.